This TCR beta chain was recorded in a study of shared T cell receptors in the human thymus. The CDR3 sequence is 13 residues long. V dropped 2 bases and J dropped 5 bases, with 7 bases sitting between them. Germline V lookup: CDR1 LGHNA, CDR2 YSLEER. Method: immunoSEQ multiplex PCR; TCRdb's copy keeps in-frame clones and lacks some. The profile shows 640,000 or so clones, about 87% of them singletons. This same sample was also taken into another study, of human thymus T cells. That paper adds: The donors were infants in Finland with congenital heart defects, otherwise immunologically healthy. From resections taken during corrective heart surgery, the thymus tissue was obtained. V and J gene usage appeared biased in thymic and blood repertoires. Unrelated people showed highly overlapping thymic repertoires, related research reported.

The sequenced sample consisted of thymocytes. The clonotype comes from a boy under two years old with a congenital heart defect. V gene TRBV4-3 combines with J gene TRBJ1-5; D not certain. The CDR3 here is CASSQSRDQPQHF. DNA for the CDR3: TGCGCCAGCAGCCAATCGCGTGATCAGCCCCAGCATTTT.